This entry is about one TCR beta chain. Amplified TCR beta CDR3 regions derived from RNA transcripts. Primed by the HTBI set, a first-round RT-PCR was run on the TCR CDR3. TCRdb analysed the multiplex PCR reads with MiXCR anew, one entry per CDR3 protein. This sample yields nearly 600,000 distinct CDR3 sequences, of which more than 11% are seen a single time; more than 5% belongs to the top ten. The hyperthyroidism was newly diagnosed and had lasted under 2 months; the patients were aged 18 to 65. Uncontrolled infection, other autoimmune disease, pregnancy or lactation excluded patients. The data stem from a study of T cells in Graves' hyperthyroidism and ophthalmopathy. This receptor was identified in a woman between 25 and 40 years old with Graves' hyperthyroidism that later progressed to Graves' ophthalmopathy. The sample consisted of blood.

The CDR3: CSAELDRGTGELFF. CDR3 nucleotide sequence: TGCAGTGCTGAACTCGACAGGGGCACCGGGGAGCTGTTTTTT. The chain is built from TRBV20-1 and TRBJ2-2; the match to TRBD1 covers 8 bases. The CDR3 is 14 residues long. The germline V gene encodes CDR1 DFQATT and CDR2 SNEGSKA (reference sequence). Trimming took 5 bases from V and 4 from J; bases not matched to a gene: 6.